Listed below are T cell receptor beta chains from one sample, sequenced in a study of technical replicates of blood from a few donors. Produced via immunoSEQ multiplex PCR; TCRdb's table is partial and in-frame only. The sample lists tens of thousands of clones; around 95% were seen once. Sequencing used T cells isolated from PBMCs. All receptors come from a human donor in good health. Each CDR3 is given with its conserved first and last residue. D genes are given only for firm matches. Part of the rows lack a size; the others show once, few, many or a class for expanded clones.

length	D	V	size	J	DNA	CDR3
18	TRBD1	TRBV5-1	once	TRBJ2-5	TGCGCCAGCAGCTTGGGGTTCCTTCGCAAACAGGGGTGGGAGACCCAGTACTTC	CASSLGFLRKQGWETQYF
16	.	TRBV4-1	.	TRBJ1-4	TGCGCCAGCAGCCAAGATCTCCCCCCCCGGGATGAAAAACTGTTTTTT	CASSQDLPPRDEKLFF
15	.	TRBV5-1	.	TRBJ2-5	TGCGCCAGCAGCGCCGGGAGTGTCACAGAGGAGACCCAGTACTTC	CASSAGSVTEETQYF
16	.	TRBV19	.	TRBJ2-2	TGTGCCAGTAGTCGAGGGCGACGGGCGAACACCGGGGAGCTGTTTTTT	CASSRGRRANTGELFF
16	TRBD2	TRBV6-6	once	TRBJ2-1	TGTGCCAGCAGTGGCGGGGGGAGACAGATTTACAATGAGCAGTTCTTC	CASSGGGRQIYNEQFF
13	.	TRBV6-1	.	TRBJ2-1	TGTGCCAGCAGTATCCAGGGTGACGATGAGCAGTTCTTC	CASSIQGDDEQFF
15	TRBD1	TRBV4-1	once	TRBJ1-2	TGCGCCAGCAGCGACAGGACAGGGGTCGGCTATGGCTACACCTTC	CASSDRTGVGYGYTF
14	TRBD2	TRBV28	.	TRBJ2-1	TGTGCCAGCAGTCCTAGCGGGGGGGCCGGTGAGCAGTTCTTC	CASSPSGGAGEQFF
15	TRBD1	TRBV7-6	.	TRBJ2-2	TGTGCCAGCAGCCCGGGACAGGGGTTGACGGGGGAGCTGTTTTTT	CASSPGQGLTGELFF
15	TRBD2	TRBV5-1	.	TRBJ2-2	TGCGCCAGCCGTCTAGCGGGGGGTAGAACCGGGGAGCTGTTTTTT	CASRLAGGRTGELFF
15	TRBD2	TRBV7-7	.	TRBJ2-1	TGTGCCAGCAGCCCCAGGGTAGCGGGAGGAGGTGAGCAGTTCTTC	CASSPRVAGGGEQFF
12	.	TRBV19	few	TRBJ1-5	TGTGCCAGTAGGGGGGCGGGAGGGCCCCAGCATTTT	CASRGAGGPQHF
14	.	TRBV4-1	.	TRBJ1-5	TGCGCCAGCAGCCAAGTCTCACTCAATCAGCCCCAGCATTTT	CASSQVSLNQPQHF
13	.	TRBV6-5	.	TRBJ1-3	TGTGCCAGCAGGGGAGGGACTGGAAACACCATATATTTT	CASRGGTGNTIYF
16	TRBD1	TRBV5-1	.	TRBJ1-1	TGCGCCAGCAGCTTGGTGCTTGGGACAGGGGACACTGAAGCTTTCTTT	CASSLVLGTGDTEAFF
13	.	TRBV7-9	.	TRBJ1-5	TGTGCCAGCAGCTTAGGGAGCTATCAGCCCCAGCATTTT	CASSLGSYQPQHF
12	.	TRBV5-6	.	TRBJ1-1	TGTGCCAGCAGCTTGAAACAGGGAAGGGCTTTCTTT	CASSLKQGRAFF
16	.	TRBV6-5	.	TRBJ2-1	TGTGCCAGCAGTTACTCTCTCCGGGTTCCCTACAATGAGCAGTTCTTC	CASSYSLRVPYNEQFF
13	TRBD1	TRBV10-3	.	TRBJ2-2	TGTGCCATCTCGGGACAGGGGGTAGGGGAGCTGTTTTTT	CAISGQGVGELFF
14	TRBD1	TRBV27	.	TRBJ2-7	TGTGCCAGCGGATATGGGGGACAGACCTACGAGCAGTACTTC	CASGYGGQTYEQYF
18	.	TRBV4-1	once	TRBJ2-2	TGCGCCAGCAGCCAAGCCCCACAGGGCTTTATGAACACCGGGGAGCTGTTTTTT	CASSQAPQGFMNTGELFF
18	TRBD2	TRBV5-4	.	TRBJ2-5	TGTGCCAGCAGCTCGACGGCTAGCGGGGGTATTTACGAAGAGACCCAGTACTTC	CASSSTASGGIYEETQYF
16	.	TRBV7-9	.	TRBJ1-2	TGTGCCAGCAGCCGTGGGACATTCCAAGTCAAGGGGGGCTACACCTTC	CASSRGTFQVKGGYTF
14	TRBD1	TRBV7-9	.	TRBJ2-7	TGTGCCAGCAGCCCACGGGACAGGGTTAACGAGCAGTACTTC	CASSPRDRVNEQYF
18	.	TRBV21-1	.	TRBJ1-4	TGTGCCAGCAGCCATCGCCTTAAGCTCGGACTTTATAATGAAAAACTGTTTTTT	CASSHRLKLGLYNEKLFF
14	.	TRBV5-6	.	TRBJ1-1	TGTGCCAGCAGCTTGTTCGGGGGGTTCACTGAAGCTTTCTTT	CASSLFGGFTEAFF